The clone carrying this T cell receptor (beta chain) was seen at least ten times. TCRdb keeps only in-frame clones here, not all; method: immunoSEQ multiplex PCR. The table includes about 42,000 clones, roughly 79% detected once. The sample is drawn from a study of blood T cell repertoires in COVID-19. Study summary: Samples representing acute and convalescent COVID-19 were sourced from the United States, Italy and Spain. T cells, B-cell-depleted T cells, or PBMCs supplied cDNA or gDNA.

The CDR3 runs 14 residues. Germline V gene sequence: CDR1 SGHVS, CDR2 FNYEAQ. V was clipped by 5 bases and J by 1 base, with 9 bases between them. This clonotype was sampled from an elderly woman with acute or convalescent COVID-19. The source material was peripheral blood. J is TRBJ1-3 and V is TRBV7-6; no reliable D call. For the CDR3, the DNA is TGTGCCAGCAGCCATCCCGGGTCTGGAAACACCATATATTTT. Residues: CASSHPGSGNTIYF.